The next 17 T cell receptor beta chains were all read from a single sample in a study of T-cell reconstitution after alpha-beta-depleted transplantation in children. Unique molecular identifiers were incorporated during preparation of the TCRbeta library. From the PCR reads, TCRdb called clonotypes with MiXCR, one entry per CDR3 protein. Of approximately 100,000 distinct CDR3 sequences listed, 12% are singletons. The sequencing used PBMCs from the stem cell graft donor, collected from the stem cell graft. Source of these receptors: a human donor who donated a stem cell graft to a child with inherited bone marrow failure.

There are many counts of this clonotype. The J gene is TRBJ2-7, the V gene TRBV29-1; 12 bases are a match to TRBD2. The CDR3 extends over 16 amino acids. The germline gives CDR1 SQVTM, CDR2 ANQGSEA. The J segment lost 5 bases and the V segment lost 4 bases, leaving 12 bases of the junction unmatched. The chain's CDR3 is CSVVPRPSGRAHEQYF. For the CDR3, the DNA is TGCAGCGTTGTCCCCCGGCCTAGCGGGAGGGCCCACGAGCAGTACTTC.

This chain joins TRBV6-5 and TRBJ1-5, with unresolved D. Germline CDR1 is MNHEY and CDR2 is SVGAGI. Between the trimmed V and J ends, which lost 4 bases and 3 bases, there was a span of 13 bases. The CDR3 runs 15 residues. CDR3 DNA: TGTGCCAGCAGTTCCCCGGAAAAATTCAATCAGCCCCAGCATTTT. Translation: CASSSPEKFNQPQHF.

In its sample, this clonotype was seen many times. This sequence joins TRBV19 and TRBJ2-7; TRBD1 is a possible D gene (5 bases). Trimming pared 3 bases from V and 2 bases from J, leaving 20 bases between. CDR1 and CDR2 from the germline V gene are LNHDA and SQIVND (reference sequence). This CDR3 has 17 residues. This chain's CDR3 is CASSMQGQQTPAYEQYF. The CDR3 DNA is TGTGCCAGTAGTATGCAGGGTCAACAAACCCCAGCCTACGAGCAGTACTTC.

This clonotype has ten or more counts. V gene TRBV10-3 combines with J gene TRBJ2-7; D is perhaps TRBD2 (6 bases). Per the germline V gene, CDR1 is ENHRY and CDR2 is SYGVKD. V was cut by 0 bases and J by 4 bases, with 16 bases left in between. CDR3 size: 16 residues. The CDR3 loop is CAISESTSSRPYEQYF. In nucleotides, the CDR3 is TGTGCCATCAGTGAGTCAACTAGCTCGCGTCCTTACGAGCAGTACTTC.

Ten or more counts support this clonotype. This rearrangement joins TRBV7-9 to TRBJ2-7; D uncertain. In germline, CDR1 is SEHNR, CDR2 FQNEAQ (reference sequence). The CDR3 consists of 13 residues. V lost 5 bases, J lost 6 bases, and 14 bases lay in between. CDR3 nucleotide sequence: TGTGCCAGCAGCCTTATAACTGGAAGCGAGCAGTACTTC. Protein: CASSLITGSEQYF.

The count of this clonotype is one. The V and J genes are TRBV5-5 and TRBJ1-1; D ambiguous. The CDR3 loop spans 14 amino acids. Germline V gives CDR1 SGHKS, CDR2 YYEKEE (reference sequence). V was pared by 0 bases and J by 5 bases, with 11 bases between. The CDR3 region is CASSLVATSTEAFF. The CDR3, as DNA: TGTGCCAGCAGCTTGGTGGCGACATCAACTGAAGCTTTCTTT.

This clonotype was detected ten times or more. V usage is TRBV29-1 and J usage is TRBJ2-2; tentatively, D is TRBD2 (7 bases). The CDR3 totals 14 residues. V lost 3 bases, J lost 5 bases, and 13 bases lay in between. Germline CDR1 is SQVTM and CDR2 is ANQGSEA. The CDR3 loop reads CSVDRGRGTGELFF. The CDR3 bases are TGCAGCGTTGATCGTGGGAGGGGGACCGGGGAGCTGTTTTTT.

This clonotype was counted many times. The J gene is TRBJ2-2, the V gene TRBV30; no firm D call. Germline V lookup: CDR1 GTSNPN, CDR2 SVGIG (reference sequence). V shed 7 bases and J shed 4 bases, with 10 bases lying between them. The CDR3 spans 12 residues. As DNA, the CDR3 is TGTGCCTACCCGGCCAGCACCGGGGAGCTGTTTTTT. This codes for CAYPASTGELFF. Variable domain in full (rest from reference TRBV30 and TRBJ2-2): SQTIHQWPATLVQPVGSPLSLECTVEGTSNPNLYWYRQAAGRGLQLLFYSVGIGQISSEVPQNLSASRPQDRQFILSSKKLLLSDSGFYLCAYPASTGELFFGEGSRLTVL.

This clonotype turned up a few times. The rearrangement uses TRBV6-1 and TRBJ2-1; the match to TRBD2 covers 10 bases. V dropped 6 bases and J dropped 7; count of bases not matched to a gene: 6. Germline V CDR1 and CDR2: MNHNS, SASEGT. The CDR3 runs 14 residues. The CDR3 nucleotides are TGTGCCAGCAGAGCTAGCGGGAGCGAGAATGAGCAGTTCTTC. As protein: CASRASGSENEQFF.

This clonotype was observed many times. The chain recombines TRBV5-1 with TRBJ1-2; D gene uncertain. The CDR3 runs to 15 residues. Between the trimmed V and J ends, which lost 0 bases and 8 bases, there was a span of 17 bases. From germline, CDR1 is SGHRS and CDR2 YFSETQ. CDR3 bases: TGCGCCAGCAGCTTGGACGACGGATACTATGGCGGCTACACCTTC. It specifies CASSLDDGYYGGYTF.

This clonotype has at least ten counts. The chain uses TRBV20-1 and TRBJ2-7; TRBD2 aligns across 12 bases. Germline values: CDR1 DFQATT, CDR2 SNEGSKA (reference sequence). With V trimmed by 4 bases and J by 2 bases, 9 bases remained unmatched. CDR3 size: 16 residues. The chain's CDR3 is CSATPGLAGTTYEQYF. CDR3 sequence (DNA): TGCAGTGCTACCCCCGGACTAGCGGGAACGACCTACGAGCAGTACTTC.

This clonotype was seen at least ten times. The genes are TRBV14 and TRBJ2-2; TRBD2 aligns across 9 bases. V lost 3 bases, J lost 4 bases, and 12 bases stayed unmatched. The germline CDR1 and CDR2 sequences are SGHDN and FVKESK. The CDR3 runs 18 residues. The CDR3 region has the DNA TGTGCCAGCAGCCAGTACCGGTCGGCTAGCGGGATCACCGGGGAGCTGTTTTTT. It specifies CASSQYRSASGITGELFF.

This clonotype was observed at least ten times. V gene TRBV6-5 combines with J gene TRBJ2-5, with TRBD2 matching over 7 bases. In germline, CDR1 is MNHEY, CDR2 SVGAGI. This CDR3 spans 18 amino acids. The trim removed 6 bases at V and 1 base at J, leaving 17 bases unmatched. Here the CDR3 reads CASSPTIPAGDVQETQYF. DNA for the CDR3: TGTGCCAGCAGCCCAACAATTCCCGCGGGAGATGTCCAAGAGACCCAGTACTTC.

Ten or more counts support this clonotype. The V and J genes are TRBV14 and TRBJ2-7; 8 positions match TRBD2. Germline CDR1 and CDR2: SGHDN and FVKESK. The CDR3 consists of 15 residues. V was pared by 6 bases and J by 2 bases, with 9 bases of the junction left unmatched. The CDR3 DNA sequence: TGTGCCAGCAGTGACACCCCGGGACTAGCCTACGAGCAGTACTTC. This encodes CASSDTPGLAYEQYF. Looking up the rest from reference TRBV14 and TRBJ2-7 gives the full variable domain: EAGVTQFPSHSVIEKGQTVTLRCDPISGHDNLYWYRRVMGKEIKFLLHFVKESKQDESGMPNNRFLAERTGGTYSTLKVQPAELEDSGVYFCASSDTPGLAYEQYFGPGTRLTVT.

This clonotype was found many times. V and J are TRBV20-1 and TRBJ2-2; 8 bases fit TRBD2. Germline CDR1 reads DFQATT; CDR2 reads SNEGSKA (reference sequence). V shed 6 bases and J 6 bases; nucleotides not matched to a gene: 6. This CDR3 has 13 amino acids. The CDR3 region is CSATGGLAGELFF. The CDR3 region has the DNA TGCAGTGCAACGGGAGGGCTGGCCGGGGAGCTGTTTTTT.

This clonotype was seen repeatedly, ten times or more. V usage is TRBV14 and J usage is TRBJ2-2; 7 nucleotides align to TRBD1. The germline gives CDR1 SGHDN, CDR2 FVKESK. CDR3 length: 16 residues. Trimming took 3 bases from V and 6 from J; bases not matched to a gene: 10. The CDR3 loop reads CASSQRQGSVSGELFF. CDR3 coding DNA: TGTGCCAGCAGCCAGAGACAGGGATCAGTATCCGGGGAGCTGTTTTTT.

In its sample, this clonotype was seen many times. The chain is built from TRBV9 and TRBJ2-5, with unresolved D. There are 15 residues in the CDR3. Germline CDR1 and CDR2: SGDLS and YYNGEE. The V gene lost 0 bases and the J gene lost 2 bases, with 11 bases spanning the gap. The CDR3 sequence: CASSVAAAGQETQYF. The CDR3, as DNA: TGTGCCAGCAGCGTAGCGGCGGCCGGGCAAGAGACCCAGTACTTC.